This TCR beta chain was obtained from a study of OX40 agonist ivuxolimab in advanced cancers. Findings of the study overall: The mean number of expanded clones was higher in CD8+ T cells than in CD4+.

As concerns this clone: Its matching antigen is unknown.

Individuals having autoimmune disease history or systemic immunosuppression were not enrolled. Sampled blood was obtained at baseline, cycle 4 day 1, and cycle 7 day 1. The method was immunoSEQ multiplex PCR; TCRdb's version includes in-frame clones alone and lacks a portion of them. The top ten clones hold roughly 9.4% of a sample with about 90,000 clones, 91% of them seen once. The germline V gene encodes CDR1 SGHTA and CDR2 FQGTGA. V lost 0 bases to trimming and J lost 4 bases, with 6 bases between them. CDR3 size: 13 residues. The rearrangement uses TRBV7-3 and TRBJ2-5; D gene ambiguous. Sequenced here: CD4+ or CD8+ T cells sorted from blood, sampled in a trial of the OX40 agonist ivuxolimab. The TCR sequence derives from an adult with an advanced solid tumor such as melanoma, head and neck, liver or kidney cancer. The CDR3 region has the DNA TGTGCCAGCAGCTTAACGTTTGGAGAGACCCAGTACTTC. It translates to CASSLTFGETQYF.